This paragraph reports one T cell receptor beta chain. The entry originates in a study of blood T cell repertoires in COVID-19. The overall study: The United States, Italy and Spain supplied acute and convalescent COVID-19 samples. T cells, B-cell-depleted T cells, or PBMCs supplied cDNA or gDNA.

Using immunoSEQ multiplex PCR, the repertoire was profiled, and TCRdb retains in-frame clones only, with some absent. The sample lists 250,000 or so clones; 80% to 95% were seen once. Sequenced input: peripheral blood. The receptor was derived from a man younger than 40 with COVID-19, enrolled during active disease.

This CDR3 is CASSYSRRARNYGYTF. Written as DNA, the CDR3 is TGTGCCAGCAGTTACTCGAGGCGGGCGCGTAACTATGGCTACACCTTC. The chain links TRBV6-5 to TRBJ1-2; D uncertain. This CDR3 is built from 16 residues. Looked up from germline, CDR1 is MNHEY and CDR2 is SVGAGI. V lost 0 bases and J lost 1, with 12 bases in between.